This T cell receptor (beta chain) was profiled in a study of T cells in localized non-small cell lung cancer. Overall study findings and caveats: Uninvolved nearby lung showed the greatest T cell clonality, exceeding that found in tumor. Paired adjacent lung recovered a median approximately 57 of the top 100 tumor clones. Only one tumor region went through sequencing, so heterogeneity may still be there.

As regards this clone: What it binds is not known.

The CDR3 extends over 15 amino acids. Germline values: CDR1 SGHDT, CDR2 YYEEEE. V dropped 2 bases and J dropped 0 bases, with 11 bases sitting between them. Assay: immunoSEQ multiplex PCR; the TCRdb copy retains only in-frame clones and omits some. The sample shows 12,000 to 15,000 clones, about four fifths of them seen only once. J is TRBJ2-5 and V is TRBV5-6; D is perhaps TRBD1 (6 bases). The TCR was taken from a female donor of 60 years or more with stage I squamous cell lung carcinoma. The sequencing used peripheral blood, collected before any cancer treatment. For the CDR3, the DNA is TGTGCCAGCAGCTTCCTAAACAGGGACCAAGAGACCCAGTACTTC. As protein: CASSFLNRDQETQYF.